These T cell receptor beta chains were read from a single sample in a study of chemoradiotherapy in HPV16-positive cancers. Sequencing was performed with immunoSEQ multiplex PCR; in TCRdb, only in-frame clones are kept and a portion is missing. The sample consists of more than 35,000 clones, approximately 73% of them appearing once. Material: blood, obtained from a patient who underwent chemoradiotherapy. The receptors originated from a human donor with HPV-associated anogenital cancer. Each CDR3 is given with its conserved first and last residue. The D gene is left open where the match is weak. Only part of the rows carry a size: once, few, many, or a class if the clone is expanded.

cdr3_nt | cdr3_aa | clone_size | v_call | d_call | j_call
TGCGCCAGCAGCCAAGGGGGGTCCCTCATGTACGAGCAGTACTTC | CASSQGGSLMYEQYF | NA | TRBV4-1 | NA | TRBJ2-7
TGTGCCAGCAGCTTAGACCGATCGCGAGCTTTCTTT | CASSLDRSRAFF | NA | TRBV7-2 | NA | TRBJ1-1
TGTGCCAGCACCCGGGACATAACAAATAGGTCCCTCCACTTT | CASTRDITNRSLHF | NA | TRBV7-2 | NA | TRBJ1-6
TGTGCCAGCAGCCAACGGGGGACAGGGGGCTTCGGGGAGCTGTTTTTT | CASSQRGTGGFGELFF | NA | TRBV5-6 | TRBD1 | TRBJ2-2
TGTGCCATCAGTGAAGGCGGGGGTTGGTATGAGCAGTTCTTC | CAISEGGGWYEQFF | NA | TRBV10-3 | TRBD2 | TRBJ2-1
TGTGCCAGCACCTACGACAGCAACTATGGCTACACCTTC | CASTYDSNYGYTF | NA | TRBV6-6 | NA | TRBJ1-2
TGTGCCAGCAGCTTTGGGGATAGCGGGGGTGGGAATGAGCAGTTCTTC | CASSFGDSGGGNEQFF | NA | TRBV11-3 | TRBD2 | TRBJ2-1
TGTGCCAGCAGCTTCAGGGGTGAAGCTTTCTTT | CASSFRGEAFF | NA | TRBV5-6 | NA | TRBJ1-1
TGTGCCAGCAGGGACAGTTATTACACTGAAGCTTTCTTT | CASRDSYYTEAFF | few | TRBV7-3 | NA | TRBJ1-1
TGTGCCAGCAGTGAAGCGCAAGAAAATACGCAGTATTTT | CASSEAQENTQYF | NA | TRBV6-1 | NA | TRBJ2-3
TGCGCCAGCAGCCAAACAGGGGACACTGAAGCTTTCTTT | CASSQTGDTEAFF | NA | TRBV4-1 | TRBD1 | TRBJ1-1
TGTGCCAGCAGCGCTCCGGGAGGAAGGACCCAGTACTTC | CASSAPGGRTQYF | NA | TRBV7-3 | TRBD2 | TRBJ2-5
TGTGCCAGCAGCCAAGAGGGGGAGGACACTGAAGCTTTCTTT | CASSQEGEDTEAFF | NA | TRBV13 | NA | TRBJ1-1
TGTGCCAGCCTGGCGGGAATCGGGGAGCTGTTTTTT | CASLAGIGELFF | NA | TRBV2 | NA | TRBJ2-2
TGTGCCAGTAGTCCTTCGACAGGTATCAATCAGCCCCAGCATTTT | CASSPSTGINQPQHF | NA | TRBV19 | NA | TRBJ1-5
TGTGCCAGCAGCCTCCGGAGGGGTAAGGCGGAGACCCAGTACTTC | CASSLRRGKAETQYF | NA | TRBV11-3 | NA | TRBJ2-5
TGTGCCAGCCCGAGGGAGGGGGCCGTGAACACTGAAGCTTTCTTT | CASPREGAVNTEAFF | NA | TRBV7-9 | TRBD1 | TRBJ1-1
TGTGCCAGCAGCCTGGACACCTACAATGAGCAGTTCTTC | CASSLDTYNEQFF | once | TRBV7-2 | NA | TRBJ2-1
TGCAGCTATACTCTAGCCAAAAACATTCAGTACTTC | CSYTLAKNIQYF | NA | TRBV29-1 | NA | TRBJ2-4
TGTGCCAGTGCCGGATGGTCGGGGGCCGCGGGTGGCTACACCTTC | CASAGWSGAAGGYTF | few | TRBV19 | NA | TRBJ1-2
TGTGCCAGCAGCGTAAGGGGGATGCAAGACGAGCAGTTCTTC | CASSVRGMQDEQFF | NA | TRBV9 | NA | TRBJ2-1
TGTGCCAGCAGTTATGAGGGTATACGGTATGGCTACACCTTC | CASSYEGIRYGYTF | NA | TRBV5-6 | NA | TRBJ1-2
TGTGCCAGCAGTCGGGACGACAATCAGCCCCAGCATTTT | CASSRDDNQPQHF | NA | TRBV6-1 | NA | TRBJ1-5
TGCGCCAGCAGCTTGGCCAGCTCTGGAAACACCATATATTTT | CASSLASSGNTIYF | NA | TRBV5-1 | NA | TRBJ1-3
TGTGCCAGCAGTGAAAGGGAAGGAGCGGGGGAAGGCGGGGAGCTGTTTTTT | CASSEREGAGEGGELFF | NA | TRBV2 | TRBD2 | TRBJ2-2
TGCGCCAGCAGCCAAGCCCCAGGGGGCTTGGGCTCTGGAAACACCATATATTTT | CASSQAPGGLGSGNTIYF | NA | TRBV4-1 | TRBD1 | TRBJ1-3
TGTGCCAGCAGCTTAGCGCAGACCAGGGGCCACGGCTACACCTTC | CASSLAQTRGHGYTF | few | TRBV7-2 | NA | TRBJ1-2
TGTGCCAGCAGCCACGCACGGAACTATGGCTACACCTTC | CASSHARNYGYTF | NA | TRBV14 | NA | TRBJ1-2
TGTGCCAGCAGCAAGGACACCTGGTACACTGAAGCTTTCTTT | CASSKDTWYTEAFF | NA | TRBV5-5 | NA | TRBJ1-1